Shown below are 29 T cell receptor beta chains from a single sample sequenced in a study of STAT5B mutations in CD4+ large granular lymphocyte leukemia. Some clones are missing from TCRdb's copy, which holds only in-frame ones; the method was immunoSEQ multiplex PCR. The sample yields 37,000 or so clones, roughly 76% seen once. What was sequenced was CD4+ T cells from blood buffy coats. Every receptor here comes from a human donor in good health.

The J gene is TRBJ1-1, the V gene TRBV2, with D possibly TRBD1 on 5 matching bases. The CDR3 runs 15 residues. Trimming removed 4 bases from V and 1 base from J, with 13 bases in between. Germline CDR1 is SNHLY and CDR2 is FYNNEI. The CDR3 bases are TGTGCCAGCAGTGTGGGGCACCCTTCGAACACTGAAGCTTTCTTT. Residues: CASSVGHPSNTEAFF.

This chain joins TRBV10-3 and TRBJ2-7; TRBD2 might be the D (6 bases). The CDR3 has 13 residues. Trimming cost V 6 bases and J 2 bases, with 11 bases left between them. CDR1 ENHRY and CDR2 SYGVKD come from the germline V gene. The CDR3 DNA reads TGTGCCATCAGCGCGGGACTGACCTACGAGCAGTACTTC. It translates to CAISAGLTYEQYF.

The chain recombines TRBV27 with TRBJ2-3; D ambiguous. This CDR3 region has 15 residues. Looked up from germline, CDR1 is MNHEY and CDR2 is SMNVEV (reference sequence). The V end was cut by 7 bases, the J end by 0 bases, with 14 bases between. Here the CDR3 reads CASTPSGVSTDTQYF. The CDR3 DNA is TGTGCCAGCACCCCGTCAGGAGTTAGCACAGATACGCAGTATTTT.

V gene TRBV25-1 combines with J gene TRBJ2-1, with 9 bases that match TRBD2. CDR1 is MGHDK, CDR2 SYGVNS, per germline. V dropped 4 bases and J dropped 0; count of bases not matched to a gene: 4. This CDR3 has 16 amino acids. The CDR3 loop reads CASSGLAASSYNEQFF. DNA for the CDR3: TGTGCCAGCAGTGGACTAGCGGCCAGCTCCTACAATGAGCAGTTCTTC.

The CDR3 nucleotides read TGTGCCAGCAGCCCGGAGGGCCCTGTCTCGCCGCAGTATTTT. It specifies CASSPEGPVSPQYF. This chain joins TRBV6-4 and TRBJ2-3, with D possibly TRBD2 on 6 matching bases. In germline, CDR1 is MRHNA, CDR2 SNTAGT. Trimming took off 6 bases at V and 10 bases at J, with 20 bases between the two ends. This CDR3 comprises 14 residues.

V usage is TRBV10-3 and J usage is TRBJ2-1; 14 bases fit TRBD2. Germline CDR1 is ENHRY and CDR2 is SYGVKD. V dropped 4 bases and J dropped 9; count of bases not matched to a gene: 8. This CDR3 has 16 amino acids. CDR3 nucleotide sequence: TGTGCCATCAGTGCAATAGGACTAGCGGGAGGAGGTGAGCAGTTCTTC. Protein: CAISAIGLAGGGEQFF.

The chain couples TRBV11-3 to TRBJ2-7; TRBD1 matches 9 bases. The CDR3 extends over 16 amino acids. The germline CDR1 and CDR2 sequences are SGHNT and YENEEA. V dropped 5 bases and J dropped 5; count of bases not matched to a gene: 13. CDR3 in amino acids: CASSLYPDRGSNEQYF. CDR3 DNA: TGTGCCAGCAGCCTATACCCGGACAGGGGCTCGAACGAGCAGTACTTC.

This chain uses TRBV19 with TRBJ1-5; D uncertain. Between the trimmed V and J ends, which lost 7 bases and 9 bases, there was a span of 16 bases. This CDR3 contains 13 residues. In germline, CDR1 is LNHDA, CDR2 SQIVND (reference sequence). The CDR3 DNA is TGTGCCAGTAATACCGGGCCCGAGGGGCCCCAGCATTTT. This sequence encodes CASNTGPEGPQHF.

The CDR3 coding sequence is TGTGCCAGCAGCCCACAGGGTGCCCTACAAGAGACCCAGTACTTC. As protein: CASSPQGALQETQYF. This chain uses TRBV11-2 with TRBJ2-5, with a possible D match to TRBD1 (6 bases). V dropped 5 bases and J dropped 2 bases, with 15 bases sitting between them. The CDR3 is 15 amino acids. Per germline, CDR1 SGHAT and CDR2 FQNNGV. Supplemented by reference TRBV11-2 and TRBJ2-5, the full variable domain reads EAGVAQSPRYKIIEKRQSVAFWCNPISGHATLYWYQQILGQGPKLLIQFQNNGVVDDSQLPKDRFSAERLKGVDSTLKIQPAKLEDSAVYLCASSPQGALQETQYFGPGTRLLVL.

This clone was detected a few times. This rearrangement joins TRBV30 to TRBJ1-1; no reliable D call. Trimming removed 4 bases at V and 4 bases at J, with 16 bases between. The CDR3 loop spans 14 amino acids. Looked up from germline, CDR1 is GTSNPN and CDR2 is SVGIG (reference sequence). DNA for the CDR3: TGTGCCTGGACACTTAAAGGAGCGGGCACTGAAGCTTTCTTT. Protein product: CAWTLKGAGTEAFF.

V gene TRBV5-6 combines with J gene TRBJ2-7, with TRBD1 matching 8 bases. Trimming at V came to 5 bases and at J to 0 bases, leaving 10 bases not matched to a gene. The CDR3 length is 16 residues. Germline CDR1 and CDR2: SGHDT and YYEEEE. The CDR3, as DNA: TGTGCCAGCAGTGTGGGTGACAGGGGCGTCTCCTACGAGCAGTACTTC. It translates to CASSVGDRGVSYEQYF.

DNA of the CDR3: TGTGCCAGCAGTTCTCATCAGGGGGACTATCGTGGCTACACCTTC. It yields the protein CASSSHQGDYRGYTF. The gene calls are TRBV28 and TRBJ1-2; 7 nucleotides line up with TRBD1. The CDR3 runs 15 residues. The germline CDR1 and CDR2 sequences are MDHEN and SYDVKM. J gave up 7 bases and V 4 bases, and 12 bases lay outside the gene matches.

J is TRBJ2-2 and V is TRBV5-5; TRBD2 matches 13 bases. V was pared by 3 bases and J by 8 bases, with 4 bases of the junction left unmatched. CDR1 and CDR2 from the germline V gene are SGHKS and YYEKEE (reference sequence). The CDR3 totals 15 residues. DNA of the CDR3: TGTGCCAGCAGCTCAGGGACTAGCGGGGTTGGGGAGCTGTTTTTT. Translating gives CASSSGTSGVGELFF.

The rearrangement uses TRBV20-1 and TRBJ2-1; D uncertain. Germline V gene data show CDR1 as DFQATT and CDR2 as SNEGSKA (reference sequence). This CDR3 is 11 amino acids long. Trimming took off 2 bases at V and 4 bases at J, with 3 bases between the two ends. The CDR3 loop reads CSARQYNEQFF. CDR3 coding DNA: TGCAGTGCTAGACAGTACAATGAGCAGTTCTTC.

This clone was seen a few times. J is TRBJ2-7 and V is TRBV10-1; D is ambiguous. Trimming stripped 8 bases from V and 11 bases from J, with 10 bases between. From germline, CDR1 is WNHNN and CDR2 SYGVQD (reference sequence). The CDR3 covers 9 residues. CDR3 residues: CASGYVEYF. The CDR3 coding sequence is TGCGCCAGCGGATATGTTGAGTACTTC.

The chain uses TRBV4-1 and TRBJ2-1; D not certain. Germline V gene data show CDR1 as MGHRA and CDR2 as YSYEKL. CDR3 length: 16 amino acids. Between the trimmed V and J ends, which lost 3 bases and 0 bases, there was a span of 12 bases. The CDR3 DNA sequence: TGCGCCAGCAGCCACCTTGACATAGTCTCCTACAATGAGCAGTTCTTC. Translating gives CASSHLDIVSYNEQFF.

The rearrangement links TRBV2 to TRBJ2-3; D not resolved. The CDR3 length is 16 residues. The germline CDR1 and CDR2 sequences are SNHLY and FYNNEI. The ends were cut back, 8 bases at V and 4 bases at J, with 22 bases in the middle. The DNA for the CDR3 is TGTGCCAGCCTACTTATAACTCAGATGGGTGCAGATACGCAGTATTTT. Amino acids: CASLLITQMGADTQYF.

This chain connects TRBV5-4 to TRBJ1-1; 8 bases agree with TRBD1. J gave up 4 bases and V 6 bases, and 14 bases lay outside the gene matches. This CDR3 is 16 amino acids long. CDR1 and CDR2 (germline): SGHNT, YYREEE (reference sequence). Here the CDR3 reads CASTHISGGEGTEAFF. The CDR3 DNA sequence: TGTGCCAGCACCCATATCTCAGGGGGCGAAGGCACTGAAGCTTTCTTT.

The rearrangement links TRBV5-4 to TRBJ2-1; possible D gene TRBD2, 6 bases. Trimming removed 3 bases at V and 9 bases at J, with 19 bases between. This CDR3 has 15 residues. Looked up from germline, CDR1 is SGHNT and CDR2 is YYREEE (reference sequence). The CDR3: CASSSGGALPAEQFF. The CDR3, as DNA: TGTGCCAGCAGCTCAGGAGGGGCCCTACCCGCTGAGCAGTTCTTC.

This clone was recorded only once. The genes are TRBV7-8 and TRBJ1-4, with D tentatively TRBD1 (5 bases). This CDR3 has 15 amino acids. CDR1 and CDR2 (germline): SGHVS, FQNEAQ. V was cut by 5 bases and J by 8 bases, with 18 bases left in between. CDR3 in amino acids: CASSLGGRPSEKLFF. CDR3 DNA: TGTGCCAGCAGCCTGGGGGGACGTCCGTCGGAAAAACTGTTTTTT.

The rearrangement uses TRBV5-1 and TRBJ2-3, with D perhaps matching TRBD1 or TRBD2 (5 bases each). Germline V lookup: CDR1 SGHRS, CDR2 YFSETQ. CDR3 length: 14 amino acids. V shed 3 bases and J shed 2 bases, with 10 bases lying between them. The CDR3 bases are TGCGCCAGCAGCTCGGGGACCTCCACAGATACGCAGTATTTT. The encoded protein is CASSSGTSTDTQYF. Full variable domain (outside the CDR3, taken from reference TRBV5-1 and TRBJ2-3): KAGVTQTPRYLIKTRGQQVTLSCSPISGHRSVSWYQQTPGQGLQFLFEYFSETQRNKGNFPGRFSGRQFSNSRSEMNVSTLELGDSALYLCASSSGTSTDTQYFGPGTRLTVL.

The J gene is TRBJ2-5, the V gene TRBV9, with 13 bases identical to TRBD2. Germline V gives CDR1 SGDLS, CDR2 YYNGEE. The CDR3 covers 16 residues. Unmatched junction bases numbered 7, after V lost 4 bases and J lost 4 bases. The CDR3 loop is CASSTWTSGGLETQYF. CDR3 coding DNA: TGTGCCAGCAGCACTTGGACTAGCGGGGGCTTAGAGACCCAGTACTTC.

V is TRBV21-1 and J is TRBJ2-5; TRBD1 is the table's D call, not checked against the DNA. TRBV21-1 is tagged as a pseudogene. The CDR3 runs to 18 residues. The CDR3 DNA reads TGTGCCAGCAGCCACCACGAAAAGCAAAGGACAGCACAAGAGACCCAGTACTTC. Amino acids: CASSHHEKQRTAQETQYF.

The DNA for the CDR3 is TGTGCCAGCAGCCTTCCGGACAGGGCCGTCCCCCTCCACTTT. Protein sequence: CASSLPDRAVPLHF. The chain recombines TRBV28 with TRBJ1-6, with 8 bases fitting TRBD1. The length of the CDR3 is 14 residues. Germline V gene data show CDR1 as MDHEN and CDR2 as SYDVKM. The junction had 11 bases not matched to a gene; V was cut back by 6 bases and J by 13 bases.

This chain links TRBV5-5 with TRBJ1-5; 8 bases line up with TRBD1. CDR1 is SGHKS and CDR2 is YYEKEE in the germline V gene (reference sequence). CDR3 length: 14 amino acids. The V gene end was trimmed by 2 bases and the J gene end by 6 bases; junction bases not matched to a gene: 4. The chain's CDR3 is CASSFSGGGQPQHF. The CDR3 DNA reads TGTGCCAGCAGCTTTTCAGGGGGCGGTCAGCCCCAGCATTTT. Supplemented by reference TRBV5-5 and TRBJ1-5, the full variable domain reads DAGVTQSPTHLIKTRGQQVTLRCSPISGHKSVSWYQQVLGQGPQFIFQYYEKEERGRGNFPDRFSARQFPNYSSELNVNALLLGDSALYLCASSFSGGGQPQHFGDGTRLSIL.

The chain uses TRBV5-4 and TRBJ2-2; a weak D match, TRBD1 (6 bases). The CDR3 length is 16 residues. Germline lookup yields CDR1 SGHNT and CDR2 YYREEE (reference sequence). V lost 6 bases and J lost 0, with 15 bases in between. CDR3 residues: CASTPVGAPNTGELFF. The CDR3 bases are TGTGCCAGCACCCCAGTGGGGGCCCCGAACACCGGGGAGCTGTTTTTT.

The DNA for the CDR3 is TGTGCCAGTAGTCAATCTCAGGGATCCTACGAGCAGTACTTC. Translated, it gives CASSQSQGSYEQYF. The V call is TRBV19, the J call TRBJ2-7; TRBD1 is a possible D gene (5 bases). The CDR3 sequence is 14 residues long. The germline V and J ends were trimmed by 5 bases and 1 base, with 12 bases remaining between them. CDR1 is LNHDA, CDR2 SQIVND, per germline (reference sequence). Full variable domain (rest looked up from reference TRBV19 and TRBJ2-7): DGGITQSPKYLFRKEGQNVTLSCEQNLNHDAMYWYRQDPGQGLRLIYYSQIVNDFQKGDIAEGYSVSREKKESFPLTVTSAQKNPTAFYLCASSQSQGSYEQYFGPGTRLTVT.

The chain combines TRBV30 with TRBJ1-2, with D perhaps TRBD1 (5 bases). This CDR3 has 13 amino acids. The germline gives CDR1 GTSNPN, CDR2 SVGIG (reference sequence). Deletions cut 0 bases from V and 8 bases from J, with 13 bases between. The CDR3: CAWSVRTWGGYTF. The CDR3 DNA sequence: TGTGCCTGGAGTGTTCGAACCTGGGGGGGCTACACCTTC.

The chain carries TRBV25-1 and TRBJ2-7, with D possibly matching TRBD2 (5 bases). Germline CDR1 is MGHDK and CDR2 is SYGVNS. V was cut by 4 bases and J by 3 bases, with 13 bases left in between. This CDR3 spans 14 amino acids. The CDR3 loop reads CASSGVPGNYEQYF. CDR3 DNA sequence: TGTGCCAGCAGTGGGGTCCCGGGGAACTACGAGCAGTACTTC.